This entry describes one T cell receptor (beta chain). The sample belongs to a study of shared clonotypes between healthy human individuals. TCRdb's table, derived via immunoSEQ multiplex PCR, lists solely in-frame clones and lacks some. Of about 450,000 clones in the sample, more than 75% are singletons; the top ten hold 13%. This CDR3 is built from 13 residues. Between the trimmed V and J ends, which lost 8 bases and 8 bases, there was a span of 15 bases. Germline V CDR1 and CDR2: MDHEN, SYDVKM. The origin of this receptor is a woman aged 40 to 50 in good health. Some clones in this sample may be carry-over from other donors' samples. Sequenced: PBMCs. The rearrangement links TRBV28 to TRBJ1-4; D is perhaps TRBD1 (6 bases). In DNA form, the CDR3 reads TGTGCCAGCGGAGGGGGGTTCGGGGAAAAACTGTTTTTT. It codes for CASGGGFGEKLFF.